What follows are 32 T cell receptor beta chains derived from one specimen sequenced in a study of radiation and T cells in renal cell carcinoma. Sample time point: blood 4 weeks post-SBRT, at nephrectomy. The treatment denotes: 15 Gy SBRT to primary tumor, nephrectomy 4 weeks later. TCRdb keeps only in-frame clones here, not all; method: immunoSEQ multiplex PCR. The table has some 78,000 clones, 80% to 90% seen once. Material: blood, obtained from a patient whose treatment included radiotherapy and nephrectomy. These receptors all come from a woman in her 70s with renal cell carcinoma.

The chain links TRBV5-1 to TRBJ2-3; D not certain. Germline V gives CDR1 SGHRS, CDR2 YFSETQ. V gave up 4 bases and J gave up 2 bases, with 11 bases separating them. This CDR3 contains 14 residues. CDR3 coding DNA: TGCGCCAGCAGCCCCTCGCTAGTCACAGATACGCAGTATTTT. As protein: CASSPSLVTDTQYF.

The rearrangement links TRBV2 to TRBJ2-3; D is ambiguous. The CDR3 runs 10 residues. The V end lost 7 bases, the J end lost 7 bases, and 6 bases lay between the germline ends. Per germline, CDR1 SNHLY and CDR2 FYNNEI. The CDR3 here is CASKDNTQYF. For the CDR3, the DNA is TGTGCCAGCAAAGATAATACGCAGTATTTT.

V gene TRBV6-1 combines with J gene TRBJ2-7, with 9 bases lining up with TRBD2. From germline, CDR1 is MNHNS and CDR2 SASEGT. The CDR3 sequence is 14 residues long. The V segment lost 8 bases and the J segment 0 bases; nucleotides outside the gene matches: 5. DNA for the CDR3: TGTGCCAGCGGAGTAGCGGGGGACTCCTACGAGCAGTACTTC. This translates into CASGVAGDSYEQYF.

The chain employs TRBV6-6 and TRBJ1-2, with a tentative D call TRBD1 (5 bases). This CDR3 has 15 residues. The germline V and J ends were trimmed by 2 bases and 2 bases, with 12 bases remaining between them. In germline, CDR1 is MNHNY, CDR2 SVGAGI (reference sequence). The CDR3: CASSYKTEANYGYTF. The CDR3 region has the DNA TGTGCCAGCAGTTACAAGACAGAGGCGAACTATGGCTACACCTTC.

The chain is built from TRBV19 and TRBJ2-6; TRBD1 matches 8 bases. This CDR3 region has 17 residues. From germline, CDR1 is LNHDA and CDR2 SQIVND (reference sequence). V gave up 9 bases and J gave up 0 bases; unmatched junction bases: 10. The CDR3 sequence: CASAGGQGFSGANVLTF. CDR3 in DNA: TGTGCCAGCGCTGGAGGACAGGGTTTCTCTGGGGCCAACGTCCTGACTTTC.

This chain joins TRBV11-3 and TRBJ1-5; the match to TRBD1 covers 7 bases. The germline gives CDR1 SGHNT, CDR2 YENEEA. The CDR3 is 17 amino acids. V lost 1 base, J lost 2 bases, and 8 bases stayed unmatched. The CDR3 DNA follows: TGTGCCAGCAGCTTAGTGGTAACAGGGGTTGGCAATCAGCCCCAGCATTTT. Translation gives CASSLVVTGVGNQPQHF.

The rearrangement uses TRBV5-1 and TRBJ2-2, with TRBD2 identical over 11 bases. CDR1 and CDR2 from the germline V gene are SGHRS and YFSETQ. J was trimmed by 6 bases and V by 3 bases; bases with no gene match: 1. This CDR3 contains 14 residues. The CDR3 is CASSSLAGAGELFF. In nucleotides, the CDR3 is TGCGCCAGCAGCTCACTAGCGGGGGCCGGGGAGCTGTTTTTT.

V is TRBV5-4 and J is TRBJ1-1; 7 bases fit TRBD1. Trimming removed 3 bases from V and 6 bases from J; junction bases left unmatched: 8. Germline V gives CDR1 SGHNT, CDR2 YYREEE (reference sequence). The CDR3 is 14 amino acids. The CDR3 region is CASSSRQGSPEAFF. The DNA of the CDR3 is TGTGCCAGCAGCTCCCGACAGGGTTCTCCTGAAGCTTTCTTT. Complete variable domain (other parts from reference TRBV5-4 and TRBJ1-1): ETGVTQSPTHLIKTRGQQVTLRCSSQSGHNTVSWYQQALGQGPQFIFQYYREEENGRGNFPPRFSGLQFPNYSSELNVNALELDDSALYLCASSSRQGSPEAFFGQGTRLTVV.

The chain has TRBV7-9 and TRBJ1-2; D perhaps matches TRBD1 (6 bases). The CDR3 is made up of 15 amino acids. With 3 bases removed from V and 8 bases from J, the gap between germline ends came to 19 bases. Germline V CDR1 and CDR2: SEHNR, FQNEAQ (reference sequence). The CDR3 protein is CASSLVGGTYGGYTF. For the CDR3, the DNA is TGTGCCAGCAGCTTGGTCGGAGGGACATATGGGGGCTACACCTTC.

The rearrangement uses TRBV5-1 and TRBJ2-7; possible D gene TRBD1, 5 bases. V lost 2 bases and J 3 bases, leaving 9 bases between the germline ends. This CDR3 has 13 amino acids. Looked up from germline, CDR1 is SGHRS and CDR2 is YFSETQ. CDR3 in DNA: TGCGCCAGCAGCTTAGGCAGGGACTACGAGCAGTACTTC. This sequence encodes CASSLGRDYEQYF.

The rearrangement joins TRBV27 to TRBJ1-3, with unresolved D. Germline V gene lookup returns CDR1 MNHEY and CDR2 SMNVEV (reference sequence). The V end was cut by 6 bases, the J end by 0 bases, with 21 bases between. This CDR3 contains 18 residues. The CDR3: CASRRYSGGSPSGNTIYF. The CDR3 DNA sequence: TGTGCCAGCAGGCGGTATAGTGGCGGCAGCCCCTCTGGAAACACCATATATTTT.

The chain employs TRBV28 and TRBJ1-6; D is uncertain. The V end was cut by 8 bases, the J end by 10 bases, with 24 bases between. Germline CDR1 and CDR2: MDHEN and SYDVKM. CDR3 length: 16 residues. The CDR3 sequence is CASLPVGSRVISPLHF. The CDR3 region has the DNA TGTGCCAGCCTCCCGGTCGGATCTCGGGTTATCTCACCCCTCCACTTT.

The V gene is TRBV4-3, the J gene TRBJ2-3; 11 bases are a match to TRBD2. This CDR3 comprises 16 residues. V lost 0 bases and J lost 5; bases outside the gene matches: 4. The germline gives CDR1 LGHNA, CDR2 YSLEER. Here the CDR3 reads CASSQDSGGAKDTQYF. CDR3 nucleotides: TGCGCCAGCAGCCAAGATAGCGGGGGGGCAAAAGATACGCAGTATTTT.

CDR3: CASSFYSEGMGLARKTQYF. CDR3 DNA sequence: TGTGCCAGCAGCTTCTACTCCGAAGGGATGGGACTAGCACGAAAGACCCAGTACTTC. The chain uses TRBV7-2 and TRBJ2-5, with TRBD2 identical over 9 bases. V lost 3 bases, J lost 6 bases, and 20 bases stayed unmatched. Germline assignment: CDR1 SGHTA and CDR2 FQGNSA. The CDR3 consists of 19 residues.

The V and J genes are TRBV20-1 and TRBJ2-7; weak D call: TRBD2 (5 bases). This CDR3 has 11 amino acids. Trimming removed 4 bases at V and 5 bases at J, with 9 bases between. Germline values: CDR1 DFQATT, CDR2 SNEGSKA (reference sequence). The CDR3 coding sequence is TGCAGTGCTAAGGACTGGGACGAGCAGTACTTC. Its protein product is CSAKDWDEQYF.

Only one count was recorded for this clone. The chain employs TRBV4-2 and TRBJ2-1; 11 bases align to TRBD1. Germline V lookup: CDR1 LGHNA, CDR2 YNFKEQ. The CDR3 is 16 amino acids. J gave up 3 bases and V 3 bases, and 4 bases lay outside the gene matches. CDR3 residues: CASSQGTGGLYNEQFF. CDR3 bases: TGTGCCAGCAGCCAGGGGACAGGGGGTCTCTACAATGAGCAGTTCTTC.

The V and J genes are TRBV9 and TRBJ1-6; TRBD1 matches 7 bases. CDR1 is SGDLS, CDR2 YYNGEE, per germline. The CDR3 contains 14 residues. Trimming took 5 bases from V and 6 from J; bases not matched to a gene: 5. The CDR3 loop is CASRAGTVNSPLHF. The CDR3 DNA reads as TGTGCCAGCAGGGCAGGGACAGTTAATTCACCCCTCCACTTT.

CDR3 sequence: CASSQLGQAGANVLTF. In DNA form, the CDR3 reads TGCGCCAGCAGCCAACTTGGACAAGCTGGGGCCAACGTCCTGACTTTC. The chain employs TRBV4-3 and TRBJ2-6; D perhaps matches TRBD1 (5 bases). The CDR3 totals 16 residues. From germline, CDR1 is LGHNA and CDR2 YSLEER. V was cut by 2 bases and J by 2 bases, with 10 bases left in between.

V and J are TRBV5-1 and TRBJ1-6; no reliable D call. Trimming took off 4 bases at V and 3 bases at J, with 8 bases between the two ends. The CDR3 sequence is 14 residues long. Germline-derived CDR1 and CDR2 are SGHRS and YFSETQ. CDR3 sequence reads: CASSPRDYNSPLHF. DNA for the CDR3: TGCGCCAGCAGCCCGCGAGACTATAATTCACCCCTCCACTTT.

This chain connects TRBV4-2 to TRBJ1-2; no firm D call. The CDR3 is 13 amino acids. Trimming left V 5 bases short and J 4 bases short, with 11 bases between. Germline CDR1 reads LGHNA; CDR2 reads YNFKEQ. The CDR3 loop is CASSIEEGYGYTF. For the CDR3, the DNA is TGTGCCAGCAGCATCGAAGAGGGCTATGGCTACACCTTC.

V and J are TRBV4-1 and TRBJ1-2; weak D call: TRBD1 (5 bases). The CDR3 loop spans 15 amino acids. Germline V CDR1 and CDR2: MGHRA, YSYEKL. V was clipped by 2 bases and J by 4 bases, with 14 bases between them. The CDR3 region has the DNA TGCGCCAGCAGCCAACTCCAGGGCTGGTTCTATGGCTACACCTTC. This codes for CASSQLQGWFYGYTF.

J is TRBJ2-4 and V is TRBV15, with D unresolved. CDR1 LNHNV and CDR2 YYDKDF come from the germline V gene (reference sequence). V was shortened by 1 base and J by 10 bases, with 11 bases between the two germline ends. The CDR3 loop spans 13 amino acids. This CDR3 reads CATSRGSVPIQYF. DNA of the CDR3: TGTGCCACCAGCAGAGGATCGGTTCCTATTCAGTACTTC.

This chain connects TRBV19 to TRBJ2-7; D ambiguous. Trimming stripped 5 bases from V and 2 bases from J, with 19 bases between. This CDR3 region has 16 residues. Looked up from germline, CDR1 is LNHDA and CDR2 is SQIVND (reference sequence). The CDR3 region is CASSSLRRAPAYEQYF. The CDR3, as DNA: TGTGCCAGTAGTTCCCTCCGAAGGGCTCCAGCCTACGAGCAGTACTTC.

This clone was counted a single time. CDR3 sequence: CASSTGTSGGETQYF. The CDR3 DNA follows: TGTGCCAGCAGCACCGGGACTAGCGGGGGAGAGACCCAGTACTTC. The chain joins TRBV7-2 to TRBJ2-5, with TRBD2 identical over 14 bases. CDR1 is SGHTA and CDR2 is FQGNSA in the germline V gene. The CDR3 sequence is 15 residues long. The J segment lost 4 bases and the V segment lost 5 bases, leaving 3 bases of the junction unmatched. Complete variable domain (other parts from reference TRBV7-2 and TRBJ2-5): GAGVSQSPSNKVTEKGKDVELRCDPISGHTALYWYRQSLGQGLEFLIYFQGNSAPDKSGLPSDRFSAERTGGSVSTLTIQRTQQEDSAVYLCASSTGTSGGETQYFGPGTRLLVL.

The CDR3 spells CASSLAGVSSGNTIYF. The CDR3, as DNA: TGTGCCAGCAGCTTAGCGGGAGTTTCCTCTGGAAACACCATATATTTT. The rearrangement uses TRBV7-2 and TRBJ1-3; unclear D gene. There are 16 residues in the CDR3. The V gene lost 0 bases and the J gene lost 0 bases, with 9 bases spanning the gap. Germline V gives CDR1 SGHTA, CDR2 FQGNSA.

The CDR3 region is CASSPRTGSSYNSPLHF. CDR3 sequence (DNA): TGTGCCAGCAGCCCAAGGACGGGAAGCTCCTATAATTCACCCCTCCACTTT. This chain links TRBV13 with TRBJ1-6; D call uncertain. Germline-derived CDR1 and CDR2 are PRHDT and FYEKMQ (reference sequence). The V and J ends lost 5 bases and 0 bases respectively, with 14 bases between them. CDR3 size: 17 residues.

The gene calls are TRBV30 and TRBJ1-6; a weak D match, TRBD1 (5 bases). Germline lookup yields CDR1 GTSNPN and CDR2 SVGIG (reference sequence). Trimming took off 6 bases at V and 6 bases at J, with 24 bases between the two ends. The CDR3 length is 17 residues. The CDR3 region is CACNPGLTMGPNSPLHF. As DNA, the CDR3 is TGTGCCTGTAACCCGGGGCTTACGATGGGACCTAATTCACCCCTCCACTTT.

The rearrangement links TRBV9 to TRBJ2-1, with a weak D call TRBD2 (5 bases). The V gene's germline CDR1 is SGDLS and CDR2 YYNGEE. This CDR3 region has 17 residues. Trimming removed 4 bases from V and 1 base from J, with 18 bases in between. The CDR3 spells CASSPRGSAGSYNEQFF. The CDR3 nucleotides are TGTGCCAGCAGCCCCCGCGGTAGCGCCGGGTCCTACAATGAGCAGTTCTTC. Full variable domain (rest looked up from reference TRBV9 and TRBJ2-1): DSGVTQTPKHLITATGQRVTLRCSPRSGDLSVYWYQQSLDQGLQFLIQYYNGEERAKGNILERFSAQQFPDLHSELNLSSLELGDSALYFCASSPRGSAGSYNEQFFGPGTRLTVL.

The V call is TRBV5-1, the J call TRBJ2-1; D is ambiguous. CDR3 length: 15 residues. CDR1 is SGHRS and CDR2 is YFSETQ in the germline V gene. Trimming left V 0 bases short and J 2 bases short, with 9 bases between. The CDR3 spells CASSLDADTYNEQFF. The CDR3, as DNA: TGCGCCAGCAGCTTGGACGCGGATACCTACAATGAGCAGTTCTTC.

V is TRBV6-5 and J is TRBJ2-3, with D perhaps assigned TRBD1 or TRBD2 (6 bases each). V lost 6 bases and J lost 10, with 17 bases in between. Germline V gene lookup returns CDR1 MNHEY and CDR2 SVGAGI. The CDR3 has 13 amino acids. The CDR3 spells CASRASGGYSQYF. The CDR3 nucleotides read TGTGCCAGCAGGGCCTCCGGGGGCTATTCGCAGTATTTT.

V is TRBV11-1 and J is TRBJ2-6, with no clear D. Germline V gene data show CDR1 as SGHAT and CDR2 as FQDESV (reference sequence). The ends were cut back, 2 bases at V and 0 bases at J, with 5 bases in the middle. The CDR3 sequence is 15 residues long. The CDR3 protein is CASSLWDSGANVLTF. As DNA, the CDR3 is TGTGCCAGCAGCTTATGGGACTCTGGGGCCAACGTCCTGACTTTC.

The chain combines TRBV7-2 with TRBJ2-2; D remains unclear. Trimming removed 2 bases from V and 8 bases from J, with 3 bases in between. CDR1 and CDR2 (germline): SGHTA, FQGNSA. This CDR3 has 11 amino acids. In DNA, the CDR3 is TGTGCCAGCAGCTTACGAGGGGAGCTGTTTTTT. It is translated as CASSLRGELFF.